What follows describes a single T cell receptor (beta chain). Its target is unknown. PCR was performed using 60 Vbeta and 13 Jbeta primers. The protocol was immunoSEQ multiplex PCR, while the TCRdb copy is restricted to in-frame clones and leaves out a portion. The sample includes around 200,000 clones. This entry belongs to a study of cytomegalovirus exposure and HLA in healthy donors. In germline, CDR1 is SGHTS, CDR2 YDEGEE. Deletions cut 0 bases from V and 2 bases from J, with 8 bases between. The CDR3 length is 14 residues. Regarding the study as a whole: Previous analysis showed most TCR beta V segments were productive about 90% or about 30% of the time. Through in vitro validation, three CMV-associated chains were shown to be specific for CMV antigens. As a later analysis showed, a missense DCLRE1C variant was linked to trimming of TCR beta V- and J-genes. The study reported that TCR beta sequences accurately predicted HLA-A and HLA-B alleles in most subjects.

The chain couples TRBV5-8 to TRBJ1-2; D gene ambiguous. This receptor was taken from a woman between 18 and 30 years old in good health and CMV-seropositive. Sequenced: PBMCs. CDR3 sequence reads: CASSLGHGNYGYTF. In nucleotides, the CDR3 is TGTGCCAGCAGCTTGGGACACGGAAACTATGGCTACACCTTC. Filled out from reference TRBV5-8 and TRBJ1-2, the complete variable domain reads EAGVTQSPTHLIKTRGQQATLRCSPISGHTSVYWYQQALGLGLQFLLWYDEGEERNRGNFPPRFSGRQFPNYSSELNVNALELEDSALYLCASSLGHGNYGYTFGSGTRLTVV.